The rows below give T cell receptor beta chains drawn from one sample of a study of cytomegalovirus exposure and HLA in healthy donors. The assay was immunoSEQ multiplex PCR, and TCRdb's table has in-frame clones only and misses some. The data show approximately 120,000 clones, about 80% seen once. Source material: PBMCs. All receptors derive from a woman aged 50 to 65 in good health and CMV-seropositive. Both conserved end residues are part of each CDR3. The order of the fields is clone size, V gene, D gene, J gene, CDR3 protein, CDR3 DNA. D genes are given only for firm matches. Some rows have no size entry. The others give once, few or many, or a class for an expanded clone.

>.|TRBV29-1|TRBD2|TRBJ2-2
CSARSGGRTGELFF
TGCAGCGCCCGTAGCGGGGGACGCACCGGGGAGCTGTTTTTT
>few|TRBV5-1|.|TRBJ1-1
CASRLQGSNTEAFF
TGCGCCAGCAGACTACAGGGATCGAACACTGAAGCTTTCTTT
>.|TRBV7-3|.|TRBJ1-5
CASGPRLNQPQHF
TGTGCCAGCGGGCCAAGGTTAAATCAGCCCCAGCATTTT
>once|TRBV7-6|TRBD2|TRBJ2-7
CASSSGLAGGEQYF
TGTGCCAGCAGCTCTGGACTAGCGGGAGGCGAGCAGTACTTC
>.|TRBV27|TRBD1|TRBJ1-5
CASSNRGNQPQHF
TGTGCCAGCAGCAACAGGGGAAATCAGCCCCAGCATTTT
>.|TRBV7-3|TRBD2|TRBJ2-7
CASSPTGGPGYEQYF
TGTGCCAGCAGCCCCACGGGGGGTCCTGGCTACGAGCAGTACTTC
>.|TRBV27|TRBD1|TRBJ2-3
CASSSPGTGTDTQYF
TGTGCCAGCAGTTCACCCGGGACAGGGACAGATACGCAGTATTTT
>.|TRBV5-4|.|TRBJ2-7
CASSLQGSYEQYF
TGTGCCAGCAGCTTGCAGGGCTCCTACGAGCAGTACTTC
>.|TRBV12-5|TRBD1|TRBJ2-3
CASGLGQGPDTQYF
TGTGCTAGTGGTTTGGGACAGGGTCCAGATACGCAGTATTTT
>.|TRBV13|TRBD2|TRBJ2-3
CASSSRAGVSDTQYF
TGTGCCAGCAGCTCCCGAGCGGGAGTGTCAGATACGCAGTATTTT
>.|TRBV15|.|TRBJ2-3
CATSRLRGASTDTQYF
TGTGCCACCAGCAGGCTTCGGGGGGCCAGCACAGATACGCAGTATTTT
>.|TRBV19|.|TRBJ1-2
CASRPGDYGYTF
TGTGCCAGTAGGCCAGGGGACTATGGCTACACCTTC
>.|TRBV7-2|.|TRBJ1-2
CASSDPQGGYTF
TGTGCCAGCAGCGACCCGCAGGGAGGCTACACCTTC
>.|TRBV5-6|.|TRBJ1-6
CASSLSQGRVSPLHF
TGTGCCAGCAGCTTGAGTCAGGGAAGGGTTTCACCCCTCCACTTT
>few|TRBV7-9|TRBD1|TRBJ1-1
CASSLDRGSDTEAFF
TGTGCCAGCAGCTTAGACAGGGGTTCTGACACTGAAGCTTTCTTT
>.|TRBV10-3|.|TRBJ2-7
CAITSASPIYEQYF
TGTGCCATCACGTCGGCTAGCCCTATTTACGAGCAGTACTTC
>.|TRBV4-3|TRBD2|TRBJ2-3
CASSQFSSGGGRADTQYF
TGCGCCAGCAGCCAATTTTCTAGCGGGGGGGGTAGAGCAGATACGCAGTATTTT
>few|TRBV29-1|.|TRBJ2-1
CSVEGWNRAWEQFF
TGCAGCGTTGAAGGGTGGAACAGGGCATGGGAGCAGTTCTTC
>.|TRBV2|.|TRBJ2-3
CASSEASRGTDTQYF
TGTGCCAGCAGTGAAGCTTCTCGCGGAACAGATACGCAGTATTTT
>few|TRBV6-1|.|TRBJ2-5
CASRPVADQETQYF
TGTGCCAGCAGACCTGTGGCGGACCAAGAGACCCAGTACTTC
>.|TRBV18|TRBD2|TRBJ2-1
CASSPLAGRGMAYNEQFF
TGTGCCAGCTCACCACTAGCAGGGAGGGGAATGGCTTACAATGAGCAGTTCTTC
>.|TRBV7-9|.|TRBJ2-5
CASSLGPIFQETQYF
TGTGCCAGCAGCTTAGGGCCGATCTTCCAAGAGACCCAGTACTTC
>once|TRBV5-5|TRBD2|TRBJ2-3
CASSWGGVTDTQYF
TGTGCCAGCAGCTGGGGGGGGGTGACAGATACGCAGTATTTT